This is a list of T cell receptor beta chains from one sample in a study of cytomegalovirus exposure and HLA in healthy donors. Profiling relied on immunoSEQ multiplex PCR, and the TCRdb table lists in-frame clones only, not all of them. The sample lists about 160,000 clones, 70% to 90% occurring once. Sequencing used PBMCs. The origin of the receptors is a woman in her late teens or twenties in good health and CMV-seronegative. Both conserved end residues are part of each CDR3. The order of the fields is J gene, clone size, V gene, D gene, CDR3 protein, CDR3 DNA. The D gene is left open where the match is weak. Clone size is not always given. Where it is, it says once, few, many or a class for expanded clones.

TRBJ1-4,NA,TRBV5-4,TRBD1,CASSQGQGGNEKLFF,TGTGCCAGCAGCCAGGGACAGGGCGGAAATGAAAAACTGTTTTTT
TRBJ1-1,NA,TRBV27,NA,CASNAGWMNTEAFF,TGTGCCAGCAACGCCGGGTGGATGAACACTGAAGCTTTCTTT
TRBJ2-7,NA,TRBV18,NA,CASSGGRSYEQYF,TGTGCCAGCTCAGGCGGGCGCTCCTACGAGCAGTACTTC
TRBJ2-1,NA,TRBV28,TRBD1,CASRTGTGRNEQFF,TGTGCCAGCAGAACCGGGACAGGGAGAAATGAGCAGTTCTTC
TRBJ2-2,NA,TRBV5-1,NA,CASSTMTGTGELFF,TGCGCCAGCAGCACTATGACCGGGACCGGGGAGCTGTTTTTT
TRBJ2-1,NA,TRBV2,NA,CASSPSGRSSYNEQFF,TGTGCCAGCAGTCCCAGCGGTAGGAGCTCCTACAATGAGCAGTTCTTC
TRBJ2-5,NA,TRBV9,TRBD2,CASSVGVAGPQETQYF,TGTGCCAGCAGCGTAGGGGTAGCGGGACCCCAAGAGACCCAGTACTTC
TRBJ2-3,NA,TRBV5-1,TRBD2,CASSWAGARPNTDTQYF,TGCGCCAGCAGCTGGGCGGGAGCCCGACCAAACACAGATACGCAGTATTTT
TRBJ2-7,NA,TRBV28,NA,CASSPADYEQYF,TGTGCCAGCAGTCCTGCGGACTACGAGCAGTACTTC
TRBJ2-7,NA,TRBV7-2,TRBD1,CASSPWDRVAEQYF,TGTGCCAGCAGCCCTTGGGACAGGGTGGCCGAGCAGTACTTC
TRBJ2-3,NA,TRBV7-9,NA,CASSLARGGDTQYF,TGTGCCAGCAGCTTAGCCAGGGGAGGGGATACGCAGTATTTT
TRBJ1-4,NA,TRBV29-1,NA,CSVAPGHEDEKLFF,TGCAGCGTGGCCCCCGGACATGAGGACGAAAAACTGTTTTTT
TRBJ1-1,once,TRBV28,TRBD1,CASSSQDRGATNTEAFF,TGTGCCAGCAGTTCCCAGGACAGGGGGGCAACGAACACTGAAGCTTTCTTT
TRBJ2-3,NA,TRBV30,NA,CAWSSTRDTQYF,TGTGCCTGGAGTTCAACGAGGGATACGCAGTATTTT
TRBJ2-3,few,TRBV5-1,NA,CASSQRDLTDTQYF,TGCGCCAGCAGCCAACGAGATCTGACAGATACGCAGTATTTT
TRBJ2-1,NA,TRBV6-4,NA,CASSDGGSSYNEQFF,TGTGCCAGCAGTGACGGCGGAAGCTCCTACAATGAGCAGTTCTTC
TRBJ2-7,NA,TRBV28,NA,CASSLSGDSVSSYEQYF,TGTGCCAGCAGTTTATCGGGGGACTCGGTTAGCTCCTACGAGCAGTACTTC
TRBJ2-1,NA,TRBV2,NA,CASSEAWTFLHNEQFF,TGTGCCAGCAGTGAAGCCTGGACTTTTTTACACAATGAGCAGTTCTTC
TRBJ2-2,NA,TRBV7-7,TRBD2,CASSPGLAGGVTGELFF,TGTGCCAGCAGCCCGGGACTAGCGGGGGGGGTCACCGGGGAGCTGTTTTTT
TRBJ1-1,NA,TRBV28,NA,CASSLTGLGAFF,TGTGCCAGCAGCCTTACAGGGCTTGGAGCTTTCTTT
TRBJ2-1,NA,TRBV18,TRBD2,CASSPITSGSSYNEQFF,TGTGCCAGCTCACCAATAACTAGCGGGAGTTCCTACAATGAGCAGTTCTTC
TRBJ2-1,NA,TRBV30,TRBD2,CAWSVEAGAYNEQFF,TGTGCCTGGAGTGTAGAAGCGGGGGCCTACAATGAGCAGTTCTTC